This T cell receptor (beta chain) came from a study of blood T cells in healthy people across ages. Germline V gene sequence: CDR1 MNHNY, CDR2 SVGAGI (reference sequence). V gave up 0 bases and J gave up 6 bases, with 8 bases separating them. This CDR3 has 13 amino acids. No fewer than 7 million PBMCs went into each sample. With a J-beta primer mix and a sample-barcoded 5' primer, a second PCR ran about 7 to 12 cycles. All samples yielded 2.5 million or more CDR3-containing paired-end reads. TCRdb reanalysed the 5' RACE reads using MiXCR and keeps one entry per CDR3 protein. The table has 1.5 million to 2 million distinct CDR3 sequences, 28% seen once.

This chain joins TRBV6-6 and TRBJ1-1; no reliable D call. The TCR originated in a woman in her thirties in good health. The source material was blood. CDR3 nucleotides: TGTGCCAGCAGTTACTCGTCGTCGTCTGAAGCTTTCTTT. Amino acid sequence: CASSYSSSSEAFF.